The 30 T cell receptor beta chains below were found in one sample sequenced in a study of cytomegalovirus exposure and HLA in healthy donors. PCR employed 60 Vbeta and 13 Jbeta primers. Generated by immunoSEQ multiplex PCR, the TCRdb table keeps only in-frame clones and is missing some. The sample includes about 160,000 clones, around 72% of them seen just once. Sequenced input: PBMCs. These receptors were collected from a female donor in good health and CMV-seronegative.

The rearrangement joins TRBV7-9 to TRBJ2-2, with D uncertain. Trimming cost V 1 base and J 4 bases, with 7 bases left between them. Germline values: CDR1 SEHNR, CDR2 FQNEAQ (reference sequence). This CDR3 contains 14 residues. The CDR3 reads CASSLDLLTGELFF. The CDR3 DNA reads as TGTGCCAGCAGCTTAGATCTTCTCACCGGGGAGCTGTTTTTT.

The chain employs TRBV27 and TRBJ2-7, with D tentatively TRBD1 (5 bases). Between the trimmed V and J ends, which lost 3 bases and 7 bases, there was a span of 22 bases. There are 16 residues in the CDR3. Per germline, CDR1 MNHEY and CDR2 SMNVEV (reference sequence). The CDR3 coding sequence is TGTGCCAGCAGTTTCCCCCAGGGTGGGGCCCCCTTGGAGCAGTACTTC. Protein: CASSFPQGGAPLEQYF.

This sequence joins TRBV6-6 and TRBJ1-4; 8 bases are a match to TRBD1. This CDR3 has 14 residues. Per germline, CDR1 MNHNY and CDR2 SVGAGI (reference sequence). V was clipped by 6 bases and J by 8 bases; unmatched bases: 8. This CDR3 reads CASSPGRGREKLFF. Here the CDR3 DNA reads TGTGCCAGCAGCCCCGGCAGGGGGCGGGAAAAACTGTTTTTT.

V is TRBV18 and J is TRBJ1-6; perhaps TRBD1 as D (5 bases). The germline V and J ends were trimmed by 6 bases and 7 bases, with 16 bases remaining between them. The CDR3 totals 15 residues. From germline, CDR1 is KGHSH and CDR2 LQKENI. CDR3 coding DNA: TGTGCCAGCTCCTCGGCAGGGAATTTAAATTCACCCCTCCACTTT. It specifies CASSSAGNLNSPLHF. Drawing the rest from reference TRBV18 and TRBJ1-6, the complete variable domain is NAGVMQNPRHLVRRRGQEARLRCSPMKGHSHVYWYRQLPEEGLKFMVYLQKENIIDESGMPKERFSAEFPKEGPSILRIQQVVRGDSAAYFCASSSAGNLNSPLHFGNGTRLTVT.

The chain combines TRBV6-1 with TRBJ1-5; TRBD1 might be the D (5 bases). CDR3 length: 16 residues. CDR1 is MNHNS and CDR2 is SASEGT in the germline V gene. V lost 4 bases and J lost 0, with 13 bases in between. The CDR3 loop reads CASSAQGIGSNQPQHF. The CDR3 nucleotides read TGTGCCAGCAGTGCGCAGGGTATCGGTAGCAATCAGCCCCAGCATTTT.

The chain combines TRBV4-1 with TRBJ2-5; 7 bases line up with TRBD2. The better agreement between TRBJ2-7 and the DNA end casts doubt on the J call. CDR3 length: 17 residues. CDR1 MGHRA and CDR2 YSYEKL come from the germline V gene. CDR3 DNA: TGCGCCAGCAGCCGGGTGGGGGGGACTGGGACCGCCTACGAGCAGTACTTC. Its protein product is CASSRVGGTGTAYEQYF.

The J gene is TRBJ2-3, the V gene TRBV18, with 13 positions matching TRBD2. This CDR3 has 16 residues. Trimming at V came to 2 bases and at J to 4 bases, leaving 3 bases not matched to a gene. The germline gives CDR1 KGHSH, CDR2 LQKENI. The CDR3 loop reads CASSPTSGGAADTQYF. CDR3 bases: TGTGCCAGCTCACCAACTAGCGGGGGGGCGGCAGATACGCAGTATTTT.

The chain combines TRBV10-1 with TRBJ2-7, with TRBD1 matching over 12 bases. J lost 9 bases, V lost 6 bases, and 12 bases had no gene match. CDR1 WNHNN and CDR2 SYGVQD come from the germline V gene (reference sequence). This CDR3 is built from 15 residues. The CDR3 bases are TGCGCCAGCAGCCCGGGACAGGGGGCCTTATTTGTGCAGTACTTC. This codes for CASSPGQGALFVQYF.

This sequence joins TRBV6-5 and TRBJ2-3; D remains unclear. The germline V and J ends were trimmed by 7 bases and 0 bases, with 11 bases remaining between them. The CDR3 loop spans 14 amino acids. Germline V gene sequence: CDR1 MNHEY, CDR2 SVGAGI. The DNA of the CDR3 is TGTGCCAGCAAGCCAGCAGGAAGCACAGATACGCAGTATTTT. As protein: CASKPAGSTDTQYF.

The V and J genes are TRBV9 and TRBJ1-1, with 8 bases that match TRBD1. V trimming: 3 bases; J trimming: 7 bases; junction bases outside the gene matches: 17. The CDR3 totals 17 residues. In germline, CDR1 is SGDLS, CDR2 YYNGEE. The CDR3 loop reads CASSAGVGGRGRGEAFF. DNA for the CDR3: TGTGCCAGCAGCGCGGGGGTAGGCGGCAGGGGGCGAGGTGAAGCTTTCTTT.

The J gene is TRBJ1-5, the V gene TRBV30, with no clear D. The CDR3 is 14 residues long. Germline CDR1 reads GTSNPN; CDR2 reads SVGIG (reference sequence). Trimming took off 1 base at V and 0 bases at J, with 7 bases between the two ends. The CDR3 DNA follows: TGTGCCTGGAGTGACTCCCCTAGCAATCAGCCCCAGCATTTT. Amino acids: CAWSDSPSNQPQHF.

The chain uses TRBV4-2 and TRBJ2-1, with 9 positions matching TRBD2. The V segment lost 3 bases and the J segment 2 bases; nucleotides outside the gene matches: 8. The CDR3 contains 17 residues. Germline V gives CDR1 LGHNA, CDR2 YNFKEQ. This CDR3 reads CASSHGEVAGAYNEQFF. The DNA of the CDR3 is TGTGCCAGCAGCCACGGTGAGGTAGCGGGAGCCTACAATGAGCAGTTCTTC.

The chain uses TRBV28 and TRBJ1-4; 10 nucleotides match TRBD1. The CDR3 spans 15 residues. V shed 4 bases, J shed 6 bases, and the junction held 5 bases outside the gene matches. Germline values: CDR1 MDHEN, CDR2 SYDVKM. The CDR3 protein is CASSSPGTGDEKLFF. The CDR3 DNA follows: TGTGCCAGCAGTTCACCCGGGACAGGGGATGAAAAACTGTTTTTT.

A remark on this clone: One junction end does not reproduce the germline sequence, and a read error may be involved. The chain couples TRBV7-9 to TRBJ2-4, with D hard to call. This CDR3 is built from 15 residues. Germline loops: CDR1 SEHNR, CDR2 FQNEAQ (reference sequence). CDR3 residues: CSSSSLTLAKNIQYF. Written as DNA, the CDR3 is TGTTCCAGCAGCTCCCTGACTTTAGCCAAAAACATTCAGTACTTC.

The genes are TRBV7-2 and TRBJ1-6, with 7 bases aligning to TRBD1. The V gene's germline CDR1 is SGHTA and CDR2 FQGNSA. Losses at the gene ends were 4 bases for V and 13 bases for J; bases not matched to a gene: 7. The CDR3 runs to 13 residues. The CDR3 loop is CASSSGQQGPLHF. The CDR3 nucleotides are TGTGCCAGCAGCTCGGGACAGCAAGGCCCCCTCCACTTT. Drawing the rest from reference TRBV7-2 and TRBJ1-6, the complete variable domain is GAGVSQSPSNKVTEKGKDVELRCDPISGHTALYWYRQSLGQGLEFLIYFQGNSAPDKSGLPSDRFSAERTGGSVSTLTIQRTQQEDSAVYLCASSSGQQGPLHFGNGTRLTVT.

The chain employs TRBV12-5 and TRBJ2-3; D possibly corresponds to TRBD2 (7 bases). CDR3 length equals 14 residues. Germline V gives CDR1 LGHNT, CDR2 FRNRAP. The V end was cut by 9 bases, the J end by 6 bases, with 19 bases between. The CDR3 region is CASARRGGGDTQYF. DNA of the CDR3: TGTGCTAGCGCCCGTAGGGGGGGCGGGGATACGCAGTATTTT.

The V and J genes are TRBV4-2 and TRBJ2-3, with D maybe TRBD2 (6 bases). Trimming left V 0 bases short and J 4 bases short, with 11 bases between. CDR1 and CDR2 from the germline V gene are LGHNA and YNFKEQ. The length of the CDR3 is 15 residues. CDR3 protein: CASSQDGGEADTQYF. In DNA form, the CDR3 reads TGTGCCAGCAGCCAAGATGGAGGGGAGGCAGATACGCAGTATTTT.

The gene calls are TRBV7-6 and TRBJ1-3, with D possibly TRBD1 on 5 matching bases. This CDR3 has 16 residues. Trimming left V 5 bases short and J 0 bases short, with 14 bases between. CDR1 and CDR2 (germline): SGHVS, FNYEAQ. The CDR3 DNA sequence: TGTGCCAGCAGCCCTACAGGAGCCATCTCTGGAAACACCATATATTTT. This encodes CASSPTGAISGNTIYF.

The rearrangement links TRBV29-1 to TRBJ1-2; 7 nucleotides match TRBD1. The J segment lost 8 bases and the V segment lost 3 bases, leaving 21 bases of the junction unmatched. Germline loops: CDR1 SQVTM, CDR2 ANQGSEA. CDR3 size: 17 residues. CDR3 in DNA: TGCAGCGTTGAGCTCAGGACAGGCAACGCGCAGAGCGACGGCTACACCTTC. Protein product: CSVELRTGNAQSDGYTF.

The CDR3 DNA follows: TGTGCCAGTAGTATAGGGCCAGTAAGACAATTGAACACTGAAGCTTTCTTT. Protein sequence: CASSIGPVRQLNTEAFF. The chain is built from TRBV19 and TRBJ1-1; D unclear. This CDR3 is built from 17 residues. CDR1 and CDR2 from the germline V gene are LNHDA and SQIVND (reference sequence). With 1 base removed from V and 0 bases from J, the gap between germline ends came to 15 bases.

The DNA of the CDR3 is TGTGCCAGCAGCTTCGGGACTAGCGGTACGAACACCGGGGAGCTGTTTTTT. It yields the protein CASSFGTSGTNTGELFF. The V gene is TRBV4-2, the J gene TRBJ2-2, with 11 bases aligning to TRBD2. This CDR3 is built from 17 residues. The ends lost 5 bases at V and 0 bases at J; junction bases unmatched: 5. The germline V gene has CDR1 LGHNA and CDR2 YNFKEQ.

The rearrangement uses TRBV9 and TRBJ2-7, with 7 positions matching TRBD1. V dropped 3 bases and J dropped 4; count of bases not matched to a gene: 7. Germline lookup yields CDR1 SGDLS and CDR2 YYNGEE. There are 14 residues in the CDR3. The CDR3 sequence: CASSADRVSYEQYF. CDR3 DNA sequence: TGTGCCAGCAGCGCCGACAGGGTATCTTACGAGCAGTACTTC.

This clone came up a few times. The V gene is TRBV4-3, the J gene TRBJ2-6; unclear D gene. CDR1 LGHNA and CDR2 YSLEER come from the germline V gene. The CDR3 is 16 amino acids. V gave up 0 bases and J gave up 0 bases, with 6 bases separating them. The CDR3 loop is CASSQDISSGANVLTF. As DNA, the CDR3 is TGCGCCAGCAGCCAAGATATCAGCTCTGGGGCCAACGTCCTGACTTTC.

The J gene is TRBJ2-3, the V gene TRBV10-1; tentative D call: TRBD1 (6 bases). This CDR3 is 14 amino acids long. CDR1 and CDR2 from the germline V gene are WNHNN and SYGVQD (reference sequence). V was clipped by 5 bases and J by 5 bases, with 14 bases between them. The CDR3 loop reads CASSYNRVQDTQYF. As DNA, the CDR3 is TGCGCCAGCAGTTACAACAGGGTTCAAGATACGCAGTATTTT.

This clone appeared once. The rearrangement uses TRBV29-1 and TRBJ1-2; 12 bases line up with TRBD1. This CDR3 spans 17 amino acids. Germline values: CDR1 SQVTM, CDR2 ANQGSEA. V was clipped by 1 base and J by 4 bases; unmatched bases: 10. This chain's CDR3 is CSVEVLGGQGAFYGYTF. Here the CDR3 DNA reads TGCAGCGTTGAAGTTTTGGGGGGACAGGGGGCTTTCTATGGCTACACCTTC.

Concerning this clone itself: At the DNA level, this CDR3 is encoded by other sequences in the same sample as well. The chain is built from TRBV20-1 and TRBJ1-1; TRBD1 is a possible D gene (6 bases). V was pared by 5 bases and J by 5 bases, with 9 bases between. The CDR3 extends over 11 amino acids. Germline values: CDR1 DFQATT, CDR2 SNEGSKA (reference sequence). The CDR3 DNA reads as TGCAGTGCTGTTCAGGGGACTGAAGCTTTCTTT. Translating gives CSAVQGTEAFF.

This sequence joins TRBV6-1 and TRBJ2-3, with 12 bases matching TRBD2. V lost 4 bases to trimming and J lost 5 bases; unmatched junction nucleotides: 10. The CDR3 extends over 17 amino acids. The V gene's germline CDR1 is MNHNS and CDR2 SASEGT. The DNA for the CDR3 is TGTGCCAGCAGTGTTCTAGCGGGGGGGTTCTCCCGAGATACGCAGTATTTT. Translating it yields CASSVLAGGFSRDTQYF.

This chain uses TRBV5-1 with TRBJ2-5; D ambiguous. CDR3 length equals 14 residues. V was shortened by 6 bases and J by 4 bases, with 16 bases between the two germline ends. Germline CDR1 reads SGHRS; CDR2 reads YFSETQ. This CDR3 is CASTHRPVRETQYF. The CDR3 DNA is TGCGCCAGCACGCACCGCCCGGTACGAGAGACCCAGTACTTC.

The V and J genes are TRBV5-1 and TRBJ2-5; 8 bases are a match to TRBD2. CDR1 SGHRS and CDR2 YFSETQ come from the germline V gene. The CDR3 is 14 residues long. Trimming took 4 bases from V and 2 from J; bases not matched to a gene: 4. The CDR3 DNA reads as TGCGCCAGCAGCCTGACTAGCGCTCAAGAGACCCAGTACTTC. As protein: CASSLTSAQETQYF.

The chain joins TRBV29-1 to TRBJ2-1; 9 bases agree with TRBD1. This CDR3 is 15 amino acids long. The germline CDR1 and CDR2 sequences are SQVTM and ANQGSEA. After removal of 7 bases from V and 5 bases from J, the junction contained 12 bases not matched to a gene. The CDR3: CSASPRQGGNNEQFF. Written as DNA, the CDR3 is TGCAGCGCTTCTCCCCGACAGGGGGGAAACAATGAGCAGTTCTTC.